Each of the 27 T cell receptor beta chains below was sequenced from the same sample in a study of post-analysis software for immune sequencing data. Findings and caveats of the study: Five or six TRBV segments, TRBV5-6, TRBV5-1 and TRBV20-1 among them, were found more frequent in patients than controls.

Built from TCR beta cDNA, the libraries had unique molecular identifiers in them. One entry per CDR3 protein, called by TCRdb with MiXCR from the PCR reads. Of hundreds of thousands of distinct CDR3 sequences in the sample, approximately 53% were seen once. These receptors lack a known antigen. The sequenced sample consisted of blood. These receptors were collected from a girl aged 10 to 17 with multiple sclerosis.

The chain uses TRBV7-9 and TRBJ1-1; 10 positions match TRBD1. The CDR3 consists of 15 residues. Looked up from germline, CDR1 is SEHNR and CDR2 is FQNEAQ (reference sequence). V was clipped by 5 bases and J by 4 bases; unmatched bases: 7. DNA for the CDR3: TGTGCCAGCAGCCCGGGACAGGGGCTGGGCACTGAAGCTTTCTTT. Protein: CASSPGQGLGTEAFF.

This clonotype was detected only a few times. This rearrangement joins TRBV6-5 to TRBJ1-5; no clear D. Trimming pared 7 bases from V and 5 bases from J, leaving 12 bases between. The CDR3 length is 13 residues. CDR1 is MNHEY and CDR2 is SVGAGI in the germline V gene. In DNA form, the CDR3 reads TGTGCCAGCACCCGTTCGTCGGATCAGCCCCAGCATTTT. This translates into CASTRSSDQPQHF.

This rearrangement joins TRBV10-2 to TRBJ1-5; D is uncertain. The CDR3 is made up of 15 amino acids. Germline lookup yields CDR1 WSHSY and CDR2 SAAADI. The V end was cut by 1 base, the J end by 2 bases, with 9 bases between. The DNA for the CDR3 is TGCGCCAGCAGTGAGTTGAGTTTGGGCAATCAGCCCCAGCATTTT. It yields the protein CASSELSLGNQPQHF.

The chain carries TRBV6-6 and TRBJ2-7; D may be TRBD2 (6 bases). This CDR3 region has 14 residues. Trimming shortened V by 6 bases and J by 3 bases, and 15 bases separated the two germline ends. The germline CDR1 and CDR2 sequences are MNHNY and SVGAGI (reference sequence). The CDR3 is CASRKELADYEQYF. Here the CDR3 DNA reads TGTGCCAGCAGAAAGGAACTAGCCGACTACGAGCAGTACTTC.

This chain links TRBV12-3 or TRBV12-4 with TRBJ2-7; no reliable D call. The CDR3 loop spans 14 amino acids. The V end lost 5 bases, the J end lost 1 base, and 12 bases lay between the germline ends. CDR3 in amino acids: CASSPQVSSYEQYF. The DNA for the CDR3 is TGTGCCAGCAGTCCCCAAGTATCGTCCTACGAGCAGTACTTC.

The V call is TRBV7-2, the J call TRBJ2-3, with no clear D. Germline CDR1 reads SGHTA; CDR2 reads FQGNSA. The CDR3 has 15 amino acids. V lost 6 bases and J lost 0, with 13 bases in between. The DNA for the CDR3 is TGTGCCAGCAGAGCTAGGGTCGCTAGCACAGATACGCAGTATTTT. Translating it yields CASRARVASTDTQYF.

The J gene is TRBJ2-3, the V gene TRBV5-6, with 7 bases lining up with TRBD2. Looked up from germline, CDR1 is SGHDT and CDR2 is YYEEEE. V was pared by 0 bases and J by 0 bases, with 16 bases of the junction left unmatched. The CDR3 runs to 20 residues. Here the CDR3 reads CASSLGVRPVAGLSTDTQYF. The CDR3 coding sequence is TGTGCCAGCAGCTTGGGAGTGCGACCTGTAGCGGGTTTAAGCACAGATACGCAGTATTTT.

The chain employs TRBV6-1 and TRBJ1-5; D ambiguous. Germline CDR1 and CDR2: MNHNS and SASEGT. This CDR3 spans 14 amino acids. Between the trimmed V and J ends, which lost 3 bases and 0 bases, there was a span of 6 bases. CDR3 in amino acids: CASSEATSNQPQHF. For the CDR3, the DNA is TGTGCCAGCAGTGAGGCAACTAGCAATCAGCCCCAGCATTTT.

The rearrangement joins TRBV6-1 to TRBJ1-2, with 8 bases that match TRBD1. The CDR3 consists of 17 residues. CDR1 MNHNS and CDR2 SASEGT come from the germline V gene. V was clipped by 6 bases and J by 2 bases; unmatched bases: 14. CDR3 sequence: CASSPGDRSWSNYGYTF. In nucleotides, the CDR3 is TGTGCCAGCAGCCCAGGGGACAGGAGTTGGTCGAACTATGGCTACACCTTC.

This clonotype came up a few times. This chain joins TRBV5-1 and TRBJ2-1; TRBD2 agrees at 8 bases. CDR3 length: 15 residues. Germline V gene sequence: CDR1 SGHRS, CDR2 YFSETQ. Trimming cost V 2 bases and J 2 bases; bases outside gene matches: 3. CDR3 nucleotide sequence: TGCGCCAGCAGCTTAGCGGGAGAGGCCTACAATGAGCAGTTCTTC. Its translation: CASSLAGEAYNEQFF.

The CDR3 protein is CASRGLVTDTQYF. The CDR3 DNA is TGTGCCAGCAGGGGACTAGTCACAGATACGCAGTATTTT. The chain has TRBV6-1 and TRBJ2-3; 8 bases map to TRBD2. Germline CDR1 and CDR2: MNHNS and SASEGT. The CDR3 extends over 13 amino acids. J gave up 2 bases and V 6 bases, and 1 base lay outside the gene matches.

This clonotype has just a few counts. The genes are TRBV5-1 and TRBJ1-2; D gene ambiguous. Germline CDR1 and CDR2: SGHRS and YFSETQ. Trimming shortened V by 0 bases and J by 6 bases, and 9 bases separated the two germline ends. This CDR3 has 13 amino acids. CDR3 DNA: TGCGCCAGCAGCTTGGGAGGGTTCGATGGCTACACCTTC. The encoded protein is CASSLGGFDGYTF.

V is TRBV7-9 and J is TRBJ1-2, with no clear D. Germline CDR1 SEHNR, CDR2 FQNEAQ (reference sequence). Trimming left V 8 bases short and J 5 bases short, with 15 bases between. This CDR3 has 13 amino acids. CDR3: CASSPAGTYGYTF. The CDR3 DNA is TGTGCCAGCTCCCCAGCAGGCACGTATGGCTACACCTTC.

The chain has TRBV29-1 and TRBJ2-7; D possibly uses TRBD1 or TRBD2 (6 bases each). The germline V gene encodes CDR1 SQVTM and CDR2 ANQGSEA. V shed 3 bases and J shed 6 bases, with 18 bases lying between them. CDR3 size: 14 residues. CDR3 sequence (DNA): TGCAGCGTTGAGGTCGGGGGCTTATCAGGCGAGCAGTACTTC. This sequence encodes CSVEVGGLSGEQYF.

The table lists this clonotype with a count of one. Since no conserved phenylalanine or tryptophan closes the CDR3, a read error is the likely cause. This chain links TRBV5-1 with TRBJ2-3, with D hard to call. The CDR3 consists of 15 residues. Germline CDR1 SGHRS, CDR2 YFSETQ. V was trimmed by 0 bases and J by 0 bases, leaving 8 bases between them. The CDR3 bases are TGCGCCAGCAGCTTGGTTCCCGCTAGCACAGATACGCAGTATCTT. This gives the protein CASSLVPASTDTQYL.

The chain links TRBV7-8 to TRBJ2-3, with 7 positions matching TRBD1. CDR3 size: 17 residues. Germline assignment: CDR1 SGHVS and CDR2 FQNEAQ. Germline trimming cut 1 base from V and 0 bases from J; bases unmatched to any gene: 7. Here the CDR3 reads CASSLDRQGPSTDTQYF. As DNA, the CDR3 is TGTGCCAGCAGCTTAGATAGACAGGGCCCTAGCACAGATACGCAGTATTTT.

This chain joins TRBV5-1 and TRBJ2-7, with 12 bases identical to TRBD1. The CDR3 runs to 17 residues. Trimming at V came to 0 bases and at J to 4 bases, leaving 8 bases not matched to a gene. In germline, CDR1 is SGHRS, CDR2 YFSETQ. CDR3 coding DNA: TGCGCCAGCAGCTTGGTTCCGGGACAGGGGGCGGAGTACGAGCAGTACTTC. It is translated as CASSLVPGQGAEYEQYF.

The chain employs TRBV9 and TRBJ2-1; 8 bases match TRBD2. The V gene end was trimmed by 0 bases and the J gene end by 14 bases; junction bases not matched to a gene: 16. This CDR3 comprises 16 residues. Per germline, CDR1 SGDLS and CDR2 YYNGEE. The CDR3 loop is CASSVGTSISGSAKFF. The CDR3 bases are TGTGCCAGCAGCGTAGGGACAAGTATCAGCGGGAGTGCGAAGTTCTTC.

This clonotype appeared many times. The chain couples TRBV20-1 to TRBJ1-2, with D possibly being TRBD1 (5 bases). Trimming removed 2 bases at V and 2 bases at J, with 12 bases between. The CDR3 runs to 14 residues. Germline V lookup: CDR1 DFQATT, CDR2 SNEGSKA (reference sequence). This CDR3 is CSARSGGSNYGYTF. The CDR3 DNA reads TGCAGTGCTAGATCCGGGGGGTCCAACTATGGCTACACCTTC.

The V and J genes are TRBV29-1 and TRBJ2-1; D might be TRBD2 (6 bases). CDR1 and CDR2 from the germline V gene are SQVTM and ANQGSEA. Between the trimmed V and J ends, which lost 0 bases and 9 bases, there was a span of 15 bases. This CDR3 spans 14 amino acids. In DNA form, the CDR3 reads TGCAGCGTTGAAGAACGGGACTCGCGGAGTGAGCAGTTCTTC. The encoded protein is CSVEERDSRSEQFF.

The J gene is TRBJ2-7, the V gene TRBV10-3; unclear D gene. This CDR3 is 13 amino acids long. V dropped 6 bases and J dropped 0 bases, with 9 bases sitting between them. Germline-derived CDR1 and CDR2 are ENHRY and SYGVKD. Here the CDR3 reads CAIRAAGSYEQYF. The CDR3 coding sequence is TGTGCCATCAGGGCCGCCGGCTCCTACGAGCAGTACTTC.

CDR3 coding DNA: TGTGCCAGCAGCCCGGAGGACAGGGTCTATGGCTACACCTTC. It specifies CASSPEDRVYGYTF. The V call is TRBV3-1, the J call TRBJ1-2; 8 bases are shared with TRBD1. CDR3 length: 14 residues. Germline values: CDR1 LGHDT, CDR2 YNNKEL (reference sequence). With 4 bases clipped from V and 4 bases from J, the junction kept 5 bases outside the gene matches.

CDR3 bases: TGCAGCGTTGGTCTGGGACACACCTCAGATACGCAGTATTTT. Residues: CSVGLGHTSDTQYF. The chain links TRBV29-1 to TRBJ2-3; TRBD1 might be the D (6 bases). The CDR3 has 14 amino acids. Germline CDR1 reads SQVTM; CDR2 reads ANQGSEA. With 4 bases removed from V and 4 bases from J, the gap between germline ends came to 15 bases.

This clonotype was seen a handful of times. The chain has TRBV7-3 and TRBJ2-3, with a weak D call TRBD2 (6 bases). Trimming took 4 bases from V and 4 from J, leaving 15 bases between them. The germline V gene encodes CDR1 SGHTA and CDR2 FQGTGA. This CDR3 has 15 residues. The CDR3 DNA reads as TGTGCCAGCAGCTCCAACCCGGGACTCCCAGATACGCAGTATTTT. Protein product: CASSSNPGLPDTQYF.

The chain is built from TRBV7-9 and TRBJ2-7; D is possibly TRBD1 (6 bases). The CDR3 contains 15 residues. Trimming took 1 base from V and 3 from J, leaving 13 bases between them. In germline, CDR1 is SEHNR, CDR2 FQNEAQ (reference sequence). The CDR3 DNA sequence: TGTGCCAGCAGCTTAGGGGACACGGCTGGCTACGAGCAGTACTTC. The encoded protein is CASSLGDTAGYEQYF.

V usage is TRBV10-3 and J usage is TRBJ2-1; D gene uncertain. The last part of the DNA fits TRBJ2-7 better; the J call may be wrong. There are 11 residues in the CDR3. CDR1 ENHRY and CDR2 SYGVKD come from the germline V gene. The DNA for the CDR3 is TGTGCCATCAGCTCGTTAAATGAGCAGTACTTC. Protein product: CAISSLNEQYF.

The V and J genes are TRBV7-2 and TRBJ2-7, with 10 bases that match TRBD1. The V segment lost 0 bases and the J segment 5 bases; nucleotides outside the gene matches: 4. The CDR3 length is 15 residues. Germline V gene sequence: CDR1 SGHTA, CDR2 FQGNSA. CDR3 nucleotide sequence: TGTGCCAGCAGCTTAGCTGGGACAGGGGCGGACGAGCAGTACTTC. Translating it yields CASSLAGTGADEQYF.